Ten or more counts support the clone carrying this T cell receptor beta chain. This sample is drawn from a study of blood T cell repertoires in COVID-19. As processed by the authors: Using reference gene primer amplification, nucleated cell counts were estimated. This table comes from immunoSEQ multiplex PCR, and its TCRdb copy is limited to in-frame clones, with some not included. V and J calls and clone size are given by that table; D and trimming were obtained from the DNA. The sample lists about 380,000 clones, roughly 84% occurring once. Cohorts were determined from participant-reported clinical history. The length of the CDR3 is 15 residues. Trimming took 1 base from V and 2 from J; bases not matched to a gene: 2. The germline V gene encodes CDR1 SGHNT and CDR2 YYREEE (reference sequence).

The sequencing input was PBMCs or T cells enriched from blood (not recorded which). This chain links TRBV5-4 with TRBJ2-2, with 7 bases matching TRBD2. The receptor's source is a woman in her 30s who had recovered from COVID-19. CDR3 nucleotides: TGTGCCAGCAGCTTGCCTAGCGGAAACACCGGGGAGCTGTTTTTT. Its translation is CASSLPSGNTGELFF.